One sample yielded the 32 T cell receptor beta chains listed below, sequenced in a study of vaccination and CD4 T cells after COVID-19. These TCRs' antigens remain unknown. As for treatment: approximately 10-day PBMC culture with coronavirus spike peptide pools or control peptides (ViraFEST assay). Researchers used the Oncomine TCR Beta short-read assay to sequence DNA from cultured CD4+ T cells. MiXCR, applied by TCRdb to the PCR reads, yields one record per CDR3 protein. The sample yields about 16,000 distinct CDR3 sequences, around a third seen once. The sample consisted of CD4+ T cells from blood, cultured in vitro, taken before SARS-CoV-2 vaccination. Receptors were obtained from a human donor who received a COVID-19 vaccine.

The chain joins TRBV6-1 to TRBJ1-6; 8 bases fit TRBD1. The V gene's germline CDR1 is MNHNS and CDR2 SASEGT. J gave up 6 bases and V 6 bases, and 7 bases lay outside the gene matches. This CDR3 has 15 amino acids. The DNA of the CDR3 is TGTGCCAGCAGACAGGGACAGGCGGGTAATTCACCCCTCCACTTT. Its protein product is CASRQGQAGNSPLHF.

The V and J genes are TRBV14 and TRBJ1-1; 8 bases agree with TRBD1. CDR1 SGHDN and CDR2 FVKESK come from the germline V gene. The CDR3 length is 15 residues. V was pared by 4 bases and J by 6 bases, with 10 bases of the junction left unmatched. This chain's CDR3 is CASSPTGVGTAEAFF. Here the CDR3 DNA reads TGTGCCAGCAGCCCGACAGGGGTGGGTACGGCTGAAGCTTTCTTT.

The chain couples TRBV11-2 to TRBJ1-1, with D perhaps TRBD1 (5 bases). Germline CDR1 SGHAT, CDR2 FQNNGV. The CDR3 totals 13 residues. With 7 bases removed from V and 4 bases from J, the gap between germline ends came to 13 bases. CDR3 protein: CASTLTGGTEAFF. The CDR3 DNA is TGTGCCAGCACCTTGACCGGGGGCACTGAAGCTTTCTTT.

By frequency in the sample, this clonotype is medium-sized. The rearrangement joins TRBV6-5 to TRBJ1-6; D uncertain. The V and J ends lost 3 bases and 5 bases respectively, with 11 bases between them. The CDR3 is 15 residues long. Germline CDR1 is MNHEY and CDR2 is SVGAGI. The CDR3 protein is CASSYRTADNSPLHF. CDR3 sequence (DNA): TGTGCCAGCAGTTATCGGACGGCTGATAATTCACCCCTCCACTTT.

The chain couples TRBV9 to TRBJ1-2; the match to TRBD1 covers 8 bases. The CDR3 totals 14 residues. Germline CDR1 reads SGDLS; CDR2 reads YYNGEE. The trim removed 0 bases at V and 13 bases at J, leaving 11 bases unmatched. CDR3 residues: CASSVGGTGGSSTF. CDR3 nucleotides: TGTGCCAGCAGCGTAGGAGGGACAGGTGGGTCTTCCACCTTC.

V usage is TRBV29-1 and J usage is TRBJ2-5; 13 bases fit TRBD2. Germline CDR1 SQVTM, CDR2 ANQGSEA. Trimming took 5 bases from V and 6 from J; bases not matched to a gene: 6. The CDR3 is made up of 14 amino acids. CDR3 in DNA: TGCAGCGTTACGACTAGCGGGGGGCAAAAGACCCAGTACTTC. This gives the protein CSVTTSGGQKTQYF.

V gene TRBV25-1 combines with J gene TRBJ1-6, with a possible D match to TRBD1 (5 bases). This CDR3 contains 23 residues. Germline V gene sequence: CDR1 MGHDK, CDR2 SYGVNS. V was clipped by 0 bases and J by 4 bases, with 31 bases between them. DNA for the CDR3: TGTGCCAGCAGTGAATATAAGTCGGCGGGTGGGGACCGCGAAAACCCTTATAATTCACCCCTCCACTTT. Residues: CASSEYKSAGGDRENPYNSPLHF.

This clonotype ranks as medium-sized. The rearrangement uses TRBV15 and TRBJ1-2, with 10 nucleotides matching TRBD1. V lost 3 bases and J lost 6; bases outside the gene matches: 1. CDR3 length: 13 amino acids. Germline V gives CDR1 LNHNV, CDR2 YYDKDF (reference sequence). The CDR3 loop reads CATSRTGGDGYTF. The CDR3 nucleotides read TGTGCCACCAGCAGGACAGGGGGCGATGGCTACACCTTC.

The CDR3 loop is CSPQTENYGYTF. The CDR3 bases are TGCAGTCCCCAGACCGAGAACTATGGCTACACCTTC. The chain uses TRBV20-1 and TRBJ1-2, with D unresolved. CDR1 is DFQATT and CDR2 is SNEGSKA in the germline V gene (reference sequence). Trimming removed 8 bases at V and 2 bases at J, with 12 bases between. CDR3 length: 12 residues.

The chain's CDR3 is CASSLGLQPQHF. The CDR3 DNA reads TGTGCCAGCAGTTTAGGCCTTCAGCCCCAGCATTTT. The chain uses TRBV12-3 or TRBV12-4 and TRBJ1-5, with D unclear. V lost 1 base to trimming and J lost 6 bases, with 4 bases between them. CDR3 length equals 12 residues.

This clonotype was seen a few times. The CDR3 region has the DNA TGTGCCAGCAGCTTACAGGCGGGGAGGGGTGAGACCCAGTACTTC. Translation: CASSLQAGRGETQYF. The J gene is TRBJ2-5, the V gene TRBV7-9; 7 nucleotides agree with TRBD2. The trim removed 2 bases at V and 5 bases at J, leaving 8 bases unmatched. CDR1 and CDR2 from the germline V gene are SEHNR and FQNEAQ (reference sequence). The CDR3 covers 15 residues. Complete variable domain (other parts from reference TRBV7-9 and TRBJ2-5): DTGVSQNPRHKITKRGQNVTFRCDPISEHNRLYWYRQTLGQGPEFLTYFQNEAQLEKSRLLSDRFSAERPKGSFSTLEIQRTEQGDSAMYLCASSLQAGRGETQYFGPGTRLLVL.

This sequence joins TRBV12-3 or TRBV12-4 and TRBJ1-2, with TRBD1 as a possible D gene (5 bases). Between the trimmed V and J ends, which lost 0 bases and 4 bases, there was a span of 12 bases. This CDR3 contains 15 residues. Here the CDR3 reads CASSLAWQGPYGYTF. CDR3 nucleotides: TGTGCCAGCAGTTTAGCGTGGCAGGGTCCCTATGGCTACACCTTC.

The rearrangement links TRBV19 to TRBJ1-5; D is unclear. CDR1 and CDR2 (germline): LNHDA, SQIVND (reference sequence). Trimming stripped 2 bases from V and 1 base from J, with 6 bases between. The CDR3 runs 14 residues. The CDR3 bases are TGTGCCAGTAGTATACAGTGGAGCAATCAGCCCCAGCATTTT. Translated: CASSIQWSNQPQHF.

The rearrangement links TRBV28 to TRBJ1-5; 9 positions agree with TRBD1. CDR3 size: 18 residues. V was pared by 5 bases and J by 3 bases, with 14 bases of the junction left unmatched. In germline, CDR1 is MDHEN, CDR2 SYDVKM. The CDR3 DNA follows: TGTGCCAGCAGTCCTAGTCCGGGACAGGGCCTTACCAATCAGCCCCAGCATTTT. The encoded protein is CASSPSPGQGLTNQPQHF.

This clonotype was seen a few times. The rearrangement joins TRBV6-1 to TRBJ2-5; 9 positions match TRBD1. Per the germline V gene, CDR1 is MNHNS and CDR2 is SASEGT. The CDR3 contains 15 residues. Trimming cost V 6 bases and J 5 bases; bases outside gene matches: 10. CDR3 region: CASSETGGIGETQYF. For the CDR3, the DNA is TGTGCCAGCAGCGAGACAGGGGGGATCGGTGAGACCCAGTACTTC.

V gene TRBV20-1 combines with J gene TRBJ1-5; 10 nucleotides agree with TRBD1. The germline V gene encodes CDR1 DFQATT and CDR2 SNEGSKA (reference sequence). The CDR3 length is 13 residues. V lost 2 bases, J lost 10 bases, and 5 bases stayed unmatched. The CDR3 loop is CSARRDRGLPQHF. In DNA form, the CDR3 reads TGCAGTGCTAGAAGGGACAGGGGTTTACCCCAGCATTTT.

This chain links TRBV12-3 or TRBV12-4 with TRBJ1-1; the D is unclear. Trimming took 1 base from V and 5 from J, leaving 8 bases between them. The CDR3 sequence is 13 residues long. The CDR3: CASSLGGWTEAFF. The CDR3 DNA follows: TGTGCCAGCAGTTTAGGGGGTTGGACTGAAGCTTTCTTT.

The chain couples TRBV7-2 to TRBJ1-2; no clear D gene. Germline V gene sequence: CDR1 SGHTA, CDR2 FQGNSA. The CDR3 runs 13 residues. Deletions cut 3 bases from V and 7 bases from J, with 12 bases between. The CDR3 is CASSFDLMGGYTF. For the CDR3, the DNA is TGTGCCAGCAGCTTCGACTTAATGGGTGGCTACACCTTC. The complete variable domain, with remaining parts taken from reference TRBV7-2 and TRBJ1-2, reads GAGVSQSPSNKVTEKGKDVELRCDPISGHTALYWYRQSLGQGLEFLIYFQGNSAPDKSGLPSDRFSAERTGGSVSTLTIQRTQQEDSAVYLCASSFDLMGGYTFGSGTRLTVV.

This clonotype was seen a few times. The chain couples TRBV12-3 or TRBV12-4 to TRBJ2-3, with TRBD2 matching 12 bases. Trimming took 5 bases from V and 1 from J; bases not matched to a gene: 7. CDR3 length: 17 amino acids. This chain's CDR3 is CASSPDRLAGGTDTQYF. Written as DNA, the CDR3 is TGTGCCAGCAGTCCGGACCGACTAGCGGGGGGCACAGATACGCAGTATTTT.

This clonotype appeared a few times. This chain connects TRBV20-1 to TRBJ2-3; TRBD2 agrees at 13 bases. V trimming: 5 bases; J trimming: 4 bases; junction bases outside the gene matches: 3. The CDR3 runs 14 residues. Germline assignment: CDR1 DFQATT and CDR2 SNEGSKA (reference sequence). CDR3 in amino acids: CSAPTSGGADTQYF. CDR3 DNA sequence: TGCAGTGCTCCTACTAGCGGGGGGGCAGATACGCAGTATTTT.

The chain has TRBV5-1 and TRBJ2-5; perhaps TRBD1 as D (6 bases). V lost 2 bases, J lost 5 bases, and 16 bases lay in between. The CDR3 totals 15 residues. Germline V lookup: CDR1 SGHRS, CDR2 YFSETQ. DNA of the CDR3: TGCGCCAGCAGCTTTGAGAGTGGGGGCTGGGAGACCCAGTACTTC. It specifies CASSFESGGWETQYF.

The chain couples TRBV11-2 to TRBJ2-1, with 10 bases that match TRBD1. This CDR3 comprises 17 residues. Unmatched junction bases numbered 9, after V lost 0 bases and J lost 7 bases. Germline values: CDR1 SGHAT, CDR2 FQNNGV. The CDR3 DNA sequence: TGTGCCAGCAGCTTAGATCAGGAGACAGGGGGCTGGAATGAGCAGTTCTTC. This encodes CASSLDQETGGWNEQFF.

The chain couples TRBV6-1 to TRBJ1-5; tentative D call: TRBD1 (6 bases). V lost 7 bases, J lost 1 base, and 23 bases lay in between. Per the germline V gene, CDR1 is MNHNS and CDR2 is SASEGT. The CDR3 spans 18 residues. CDR3 nucleotides: TGTGCCAGCACCCTATTAGTCCGGACAGTGGGGAGCAATCAGCCCCAGCATTTT. Translated: CASTLLVRTVGSNQPQHF.

This chain uses TRBV19 with TRBJ1-2; D is possibly TRBD1 (6 bases). Germline CDR1 LNHDA, CDR2 SQIVND (reference sequence). The CDR3 sequence is 18 residues long. The V and J ends lost 2 bases and 4 bases respectively, with 23 bases between them. DNA for the CDR3: TGTGCCAGTAGTATAAACCAGGGGACTACGGGGCGCCGCTATGGCTACACCTTC. It specifies CASSINQGTTGRRYGYTF.

This clonotype was seen only a few times. V usage is TRBV20-1 and J usage is TRBJ2-5; 9 bases align to TRBD1. CDR3 length: 14 residues. Germline loops: CDR1 DFQATT, CDR2 SNEGSKA (reference sequence). Germline trimming cut 5 bases from V and 2 bases from J; bases unmatched to any gene: 6. CDR3 DNA: TGCAGTGCTCCGACCGGGACAGGGCAAGAGACCCAGTACTTC. Its translation: CSAPTGTGQETQYF.

A few counts support this clonotype. The CDR3 DNA is TGTGCCAGCAGGAGGATCTTGTCTGGGGCCAACGTCCTGACTTTC. This translates into CASRRILSGANVLTF. V gene TRBV6-1 combines with J gene TRBJ2-6; no definite D call. CDR3 size: 15 residues. V lost 6 bases and J 1 base, leaving 10 bases between the germline ends. From germline, CDR1 is MNHNS and CDR2 SASEGT.

This clonotype was seen a few times. V is TRBV2 and J is TRBJ1-5; D gene ambiguous. Trimming stripped 5 bases from V and 3 bases from J, with 20 bases between. The CDR3 is 17 amino acids. Germline values: CDR1 SNHLY, CDR2 FYNNEI. CDR3 sequence (DNA): TGTGCCAGCAGTCCTCAGAGAACCAAACTCATCAATCAGCCCCAGCATTTT. Residues: CASSPQRTKLINQPQHF.

As regards this clonotype: The junction differs from germline at one of its ends, possibly a read error. CDR3 bases: TGTGCCAGCAGTCAGGACAGAAACTGTGGCTACACCTTC. It specifies CASSQDRNCGYTF. This chain connects TRBV27 to TRBJ1-2; the D gene is possibly TRBD1 (6 bases). CDR3 size: 13 residues. Germline CDR1 reads MNHEY; CDR2 reads SMNVEV (reference sequence).

A single count supports this clonotype. J is TRBJ2-5 and V is TRBV2; D gene uncertain. The CDR3 length is 13 residues. Germline CDR1 reads SNHLY; CDR2 reads FYNNEI. The V gene lost 5 bases and the J gene lost 1 base, with 8 bases spanning the gap. This chain's CDR3 is CASSLATQETQYF. The CDR3 DNA reads TGTGCCAGCAGTCTCGCCACCCAAGAGACCCAGTACTTC.

This clonotype came up a few times. The rearrangement uses TRBV2 and TRBJ2-7; perhaps TRBD1 as D (6 bases). Germline-derived CDR1 and CDR2 are SNHLY and FYNNEI. The length of the CDR3 is 14 residues. V lost 7 bases to trimming and J lost 5 bases, with 18 bases between them. CDR3 in amino acids: CASNRVDRENEQYF. For the CDR3, the DNA is TGTGCCAGCAACAGGGTCGACCGAGAGAACGAGCAGTACTTC.

The V gene is TRBV10-3, the J gene TRBJ2-5; D is uncertain. Germline values: CDR1 ENHRY, CDR2 SYGVKD. CDR3 size: 12 residues. Trimming took off 3 bases at V and 1 base at J, with 3 bases between the two ends. The CDR3 DNA follows: TGTGCCATCAGTGAAGTCCAAGAGACCCAGTACTTC. It yields the protein CAISEVQETQYF.

This clonotype was observed a handful of times. The V gene is TRBV2, the J gene TRBJ2-1, with TRBD1 matching 8 bases. Germline assignment: CDR1 SNHLY and CDR2 FYNNEI. This CDR3 has 15 amino acids. The V segment lost 1 base and the J segment 7 bases; nucleotides outside the gene matches: 6. The CDR3 coding sequence is TGTGCCAGCAGTGAAGGACAGGGGTACGGGAATGAGCAGTTCTTC. Amino acids: CASSEGQGYGNEQFF.